This T cell receptor beta chain was captured in a study of memory CD4+ T cells and cytomegalovirus serostatus. The wider study: Donors were healthy Belgian adults, 10 or so CMV seropositive and about 24 seronegative. Whole-study results and caveats: Suggested: most of the CMV-linked TCR signature lies in CD4+ memory cells. 67 of 164 known CMV-associated TCRbeta sequences appeared in CD4+ memory.

Germline V gives CDR1 SNHLY, CDR2 FYNNEI. The CDR3 is made up of 14 amino acids. Trimming cost V 6 bases and J 4 bases; bases outside gene matches: 5. As for this clone: The antigen is not known.

Some clones are missing from TCRdb's copy, which holds only in-frame ones; the method was immunoSEQ multiplex PCR. The data contain nearly 50,000 clones, around four fifths of them singletons. The sort gate was single viable CD3+CD4+CD8-CD45RO+ cells for memory CD4+ T cells. The V call is TRBV2, the J call TRBJ2-1, with 8 nucleotides matching TRBD1. This clonotype was sampled from an adult in good health and CMV-seronegative. Specimen: memory CD4+ T cells from blood. The CDR3 loop reads CASSQDRVYNEQFF. CDR3 nucleotides: TGTGCCAGCAGCCAGGACAGGGTTTACAATGAGCAGTTCTTC.